This passage covers 29 T cell receptor beta chains from one sample sequenced in a study of lung T cells in sarcoidosis with Löfgren's syndrome (dated by TCRdb to 2015 to 2018). The data were produced on an Illumina MiSeq. TCRdb took the public reads, trimmed them with fastp at Q25, ran MiXCR for clone calling and kept in-frame beta chains. A single entry per CDR3 protein holds the most common genes and DNA from its merged rows. The sample table records more than 50,000 distinct CDR3 sequences; approximately 21% of these occur just once. Jointly, the top ten make up about 2% of the sample. The specimen was CD4+ T cells from PBMCs. These TCRs come from a human donor with sarcoidosis (Löfgren's syndrome or another form), or a control subject (not recorded which).

This chain uses TRBV7-9 with TRBJ1-1; TRBD1 aligns across 9 bases. Trimming at V came to 5 bases and at J to 2 bases, leaving 6 bases not matched to a gene. The germline gives CDR1 SEHNR, CDR2 FQNEAQ (reference sequence). This CDR3 region has 15 residues. The CDR3 is CASSLDRGFNTEAFF. The CDR3 DNA follows: TGTGCCAGCAGCCTGGACAGGGGATTCAACACTGAAGCTTTCTTT.

The chain recombines TRBV5-1 with TRBJ2-2; 7 positions agree with TRBD1. CDR3 size: 14 residues. Germline values: CDR1 SGHRS, CDR2 YFSETQ. J was trimmed by 3 bases and V by 4 bases; bases with no gene match: 3. The CDR3 region is CASSLGQDTGELFF. The CDR3, as DNA: TGCGCCAGCAGCCTAGGACAGGACACCGGGGAGCTGTTTTTT.

The chain carries TRBV12-3 or TRBV12-4 and TRBJ2-7; D is perhaps TRBD2 (6 bases). The CDR3 runs 14 residues. The ends were cut back, 4 bases at V and 2 bases at J, with 12 bases in the middle. The CDR3 is CASSSRLGPYEQYF. The CDR3 coding sequence is TGTGCCAGCAGTTCCCGACTAGGACCCTACGAGCAGTACTTC.

The table lists this clonotype with many counts. The genes are TRBV6-1 and TRBJ2-3; D might be TRBD2 (6 bases). With 6 bases removed from V and 2 bases from J, the gap between germline ends came to 15 bases. Germline values: CDR1 MNHNS, CDR2 SASEGT. This CDR3 contains 15 residues. The CDR3 is CASSRGRPPTDTQYF. CDR3 DNA: TGTGCCAGCAGCCGTGGGAGGCCACCCACAGATACGCAGTATTTT.

DNA of the CDR3: TGTGCCAGCAGCCTTACCCCGGACCGAAGCACAGATACGCAGTATTTT. Its protein is CASSLTPDRSTDTQYF. The chain uses TRBV9 and TRBJ2-3; D is unclear. The CDR3 is 16 amino acids. V was clipped by 4 bases and J by 0 bases, with 15 bases between them. The V gene's germline CDR1 is SGDLS and CDR2 YYNGEE.

A word on this clonotype: One junction end does not reproduce the germline sequence, and a read error may be involved. This chain links TRBV2 with TRBJ1-2; D gene ambiguous. This CDR3 is 11 amino acids long. CDR1 and CDR2 (germline): SNHLY, FYNNEI. CDR3 coding DNA: TGTGCCAACAGCTTCGGATCTGGCGACACCTTC. Protein: CANSFGSGDTF. The whole variable domain, remainder taken from reference TRBV2 and TRBJ1-2, is EPEVTQTPSHQVTQMGQEVILRCVPISNHLYFYWYRQILGQKVEFLVSFYNNEISEKSEIFDDQFSVERPDGSNFTLKIRSTKLEDSAMYFCANSFGSGDTFGSGTRLTVV.

The chain has TRBV28 and TRBJ1-4, with D possibly being TRBD1 (6 bases). Trimming took off 7 bases at V and 8 bases at J, with 20 bases between the two ends. This CDR3 comprises 15 residues. Germline assignment: CDR1 MDHEN and CDR2 SYDVKM. In DNA, the CDR3 is TGTGCCAGCAAGCAGCGGGCTCGGCAGGGGGAAAAACTGTTTTTT. This sequence encodes CASKQRARQGEKLFF. The full variable domain, completed using reference TRBV28 and TRBJ1-4, is DVKVTQSSRYLVKRTGEKVFLECVQDMDHENMFWYRQDPGLGLRLIYFSYDVKMKEKGDIPEGYSVSREKKERFSLILESASTNQTSMYLCASKQRARQGEKLFFGSGTQLSVL.

CDR3 DNA sequence: TGTGCCAGCAGCCGCCGTGGGGCAGCCACTGAAGCTTTCTTT. This sequence encodes CASSRRGAATEAFF. V usage is TRBV3-1 and J usage is TRBJ1-1, with a weak D call TRBD1 (5 bases). Germline V gene sequence: CDR1 LGHDT, CDR2 YNNKEL (reference sequence). The CDR3 spans 14 residues. The V and J ends lost 4 bases and 4 bases respectively, with 13 bases between them.

Many counts were recorded for this clonotype. The J gene is TRBJ2-1, the V gene TRBV24-1; 9 nucleotides align to TRBD1. Germline CDR1 and CDR2: KGHDR and SFDVKD. The V gene end was trimmed by 9 bases and the J gene end by 8 bases; junction bases not matched to a gene: 7. There are 13 residues in the CDR3. CDR3 amino acids: CATGDRENYEQFF. The CDR3 DNA follows: TGTGCCACCGGGGACAGGGAGAACTATGAGCAGTTCTTC.

This clonotype was seen more than once but under ten times. This chain links TRBV5-6 with TRBJ1-5; D gene uncertain. CDR3 length: 15 residues. Germline V gene sequence: CDR1 SGHDT, CDR2 YYEEEE. The V end lost 4 bases, the J end lost 2 bases, and 13 bases lay between the germline ends. CDR3 in amino acids: CASSGNGEGNQPQHF. The CDR3 region has the DNA TGTGCCAGCAGCGGAAACGGCGAGGGCAATCAGCCCCAGCATTTT. Based on the CDR3 plus reference TRBV5-6 and TRBJ1-5, the full variable domain is DAGVTQSPTHLIKTRGQQVTLRCSPKSGHDTVSWYQQALGQGPQFIFQYYEEEERQRGNFPDRFSGHQFPNYSSELNVNALLLGDSALYLCASSGNGEGNQPQHFGDGTRLSIL.

This clonotype qualifies as medium-sized. The chain carries TRBV28 and TRBJ1-5; D may be TRBD1 (5 bases). CDR1 is MDHEN, CDR2 SYDVKM, per germline. The CDR3 is 17 amino acids. V dropped 6 bases and J dropped 5 bases, with 23 bases sitting between them. The CDR3 loop is CASSPGTLRWVDQPQHF. The CDR3 DNA follows: TGTGCCAGCAGCCCCGGGACCCTTAGGTGGGTAGATCAGCCCCAGCATTTT.

This clonotype was detected a few times. A much larger clone is a single base away; this may be a read error. This sequence joins TRBV20-1 and TRBJ2-3; 9 bases map to TRBD2. This CDR3 comprises 15 residues. Germline V gene lookup returns CDR1 DFQATT and CDR2 SNEGSKA (reference sequence). CDR3 region: CSALASGEATDTRYF. The CDR3 DNA sequence: TGCAGTGCTCTAGCTAGCGGGGAAGCGACAGATACGCGGTATTTT.

Worth noting for this clonotype: Since a much larger clone is just one base distant, this may be a read error. The chain couples TRBV20-1 to TRBJ2-1; D not resolved. The CDR3 spans 15 residues. Germline loops: CDR1 DFQATT, CDR2 SNEGSKA (reference sequence). Trimming stripped 4 bases from V and 4 bases from J, with 17 bases between. The CDR3, as DNA: TGCAGTGCTACATCTAGGGCAGGAGTTTACAATGAGCAGTTCTTC. It yields the protein CSATSRAGVYNEQFF.

This clonotype showed up just a few times. This clone may be a read error of a much larger clone one base away. V usage is TRBV27 and J usage is TRBJ2-5; 13 nucleotides match TRBD2. Germline V gives CDR1 MNHEY, CDR2 SMNVEV (reference sequence). The CDR3 has 16 residues. The V gene end was trimmed by 5 bases and the J gene end by 9 bases; junction bases not matched to a gene: 12. The CDR3 sequence is CASSGLAGDKGEAQYF. CDR3 coding DNA: TGTGCCAGCAGTGGACTAGCGGGAGACAAAGGGGAGGCCCAGTACTTC.

This clonotype was detected a few times. The chain joins TRBV2 to TRBJ1-5; 10 bases fit TRBD1. Germline-derived CDR1 and CDR2 are SNHLY and FYNNEI. Trimming took 6 bases from V and 4 from J; bases not matched to a gene: 18. The length of the CDR3 is 19 residues. As DNA, the CDR3 is TGTGCCAGCAGCCATACTGCCGACAGGGGGCTCTCTGAAAATCAGCCCCAGCATTTT. Amino acid sequence: CASSHTADRGLSENQPQHF.

The sample holds many counts of this clonotype. The V and J genes are TRBV4-3 and TRBJ2-7; 8 bases map to TRBD2. The ends lost 4 bases at V and 0 bases at J; junction bases unmatched: 2. Germline CDR1 LGHNA, CDR2 YSLEER. The CDR3 sequence is 14 residues long. The chain's CDR3 is CASSPGLASYEQYF. The DNA of the CDR3 is TGCGCCAGCAGCCCCGGACTAGCCTCCTACGAGCAGTACTTC.

The V and J genes are TRBV3-1 and TRBJ2-2; no definite D call. With 4 bases removed from V and 7 bases from J, the gap between germline ends came to 4 bases. The CDR3 is made up of 11 amino acids. The germline V gene has CDR1 LGHDT and CDR2 YNNKEL (reference sequence). CDR3 sequence (DNA): TGTGCCAGCAGCCCCGACGGGGAGCTGTTTTTT. Encoded protein: CASSPDGELFF.

This clonotype was seen many times. The CDR3 sequence is CATIGVNTIYF. The CDR3, as DNA: TGTGCCACTATAGGGGTAAACACCATATATTTT. The chain combines TRBV6-1 with TRBJ1-3; D might be TRBD1 (5 bases). V lost 10 bases and J lost 6, with 10 bases in between. Germline V gene lookup returns CDR1 MNHNS and CDR2 SASEGT. CDR3 length equals 11 residues.

This clonotype has just a few counts. The chain recombines TRBV2 with TRBJ1-4; D is perhaps TRBD1 (6 bases). This CDR3 comprises 14 residues. V was cut by 6 bases and J by 0 bases, with 8 bases left in between. The germline CDR1 and CDR2 sequences are SNHLY and FYNNEI. CDR3 nucleotide sequence: TGTGCCAGCAGGGACAGATCAACTAATGAAAAACTGTTTTTT. Translated, it gives CASRDRSTNEKLFF.

This clonotype was observed at least ten times. The chain is built from TRBV20-1 and TRBJ1-6; weak D call: TRBD1 (6 bases). CDR3 length equals 15 residues. Per germline, CDR1 DFQATT and CDR2 SNEGSKA (reference sequence). With 6 bases removed from V and 9 bases from J, the gap between germline ends came to 21 bases. CDR3 nucleotides: TGCAGTGCCACCCCCTTCGGGACACCCCTTTCACCCCTCCACTTT. Its translation: CSATPFGTPLSPLHF.

CDR3 in amino acids: CASSQRQEHYGYTF. The CDR3 DNA sequence: TGTGCCAGCTCACAACGCCAGGAGCACTATGGCTACACCTTC. The chain combines TRBV18 with TRBJ1-2; D not certain. The length of the CDR3 is 14 residues. Trimming took 4 bases from V and 3 from J, leaving 12 bases between them. Germline V lookup: CDR1 KGHSH, CDR2 LQKENI.

This clonotype was recorded at least ten times. The CDR3 is CASSYPEANYGYTF. DNA of the CDR3: TGTGCCAGCAGTTACCCCGAGGCTAACTATGGCTACACCTTC. The chain uses TRBV28 and TRBJ1-2, with D hard to call. Per the germline V gene, CDR1 is MDHEN and CDR2 is SYDVKM. This CDR3 is built from 14 residues. Trimming removed 4 bases from V and 0 bases from J, with 9 bases in between.

This clonotype was picked up many times. The V gene is TRBV7-6, the J gene TRBJ1-2; no definite D call. Germline V gene lookup returns CDR1 SGHVS and CDR2 FNYEAQ. The length of the CDR3 is 15 residues. Trimming took 5 bases from V and 4 from J, leaving 17 bases between them. The CDR3: CASSPRYREPYGYTF. The CDR3 coding sequence is TGTGCCAGCAGCCCACGTTACCGGGAGCCCTATGGCTACACCTTC.

This clonotype was observed a few times. The rearrangement links TRBV4-3 to TRBJ2-5; D uncertain. This CDR3 has 15 amino acids. Trimming removed 0 bases at V and 2 bases at J, with 10 bases between. Germline V gene sequence: CDR1 LGHNA, CDR2 YSLEER. The CDR3 sequence: CASSQDLTVQETQYF. DNA of the CDR3: TGCGCCAGCAGCCAAGATCTAACGGTTCAAGAGACCCAGTACTTC.

The V call is TRBV30, the J call TRBJ1-3; weak D call: TRBD1 (6 bases). CDR1 is GTSNPN and CDR2 is SVGIG in the germline V gene (reference sequence). V shed 2 bases and J shed 3 bases, with 17 bases lying between them. The CDR3 contains 16 residues. CDR3 bases: TGTGCCTGGAGTCTCGGCAGGGGAGCGAATGGAAACACCATATATTTT. This codes for CAWSLGRGANGNTIYF. Combining the CDR3 with reference TRBV30 and TRBJ1-3 gives the whole variable domain SQTIHQWPATLVQPVGSPLSLECTVEGTSNPNLYWYRQAAGRGLQLLFYSVGIGQISSEVPQNLSASRPQDRQFILSSKKLLLSDSGFYLCAWSLGRGANGNTIYFGEGSWLTVV.

This clonotype was counted between two and nine times. The chain couples TRBV7-3 to TRBJ1-1, with D possibly matching TRBD1 (5 bases). Deletions cut 5 bases from V and 4 bases from J, with 17 bases between. The CDR3 is 15 residues long. Germline CDR1 and CDR2: SGHTA and FQGTGA. CDR3: CASSRGGTGGTEAFF. The CDR3 region has the DNA TGTGCCAGCAGCCGTGGGGGGACCGGGGGCACTGAAGCTTTCTTT.

This clonotype showed up many times. This sequence joins TRBV6-2 or TRBV6-3 and TRBJ2-3; D is perhaps TRBD2 (6 bases). The ends were cut back, 11 bases at V and 4 bases at J, with 16 bases in the middle. CDR3 size: 13 residues. From germline, CDR1 is MNHEY and CDR2 SVGEGT. The CDR3 coding sequence is TGTGCCTCCAGGGAGGTCGGGGCAGATACGCAGTATTTT. Amino acid sequence: CASREVGADTQYF.

This clonotype has ten or more counts. The rearrangement uses TRBV6-6 and TRBJ2-5; 8 bases agree with TRBD2. With 2 bases clipped from V and 5 bases from J, the junction kept 7 bases outside the gene matches. The CDR3 spans 15 residues. Per germline, CDR1 MNHNY and CDR2 SVGAGI (reference sequence). The CDR3 here is CASSYLRGGLETQYF. CDR3 coding DNA: TGTGCCAGCAGTTACCTACGGGGGGGCCTCGAGACCCAGTACTTC.

This clonotype was detected many times. This chain uses TRBV7-8 with TRBJ2-3; 8 nucleotides agree with TRBD1. Germline V gives CDR1 SGHVS, CDR2 FQNEAQ. CDR3 length: 15 residues. Unmatched junction bases numbered 4, after V lost 1 base and J lost 4 bases. For the CDR3, the DNA is TGTGCCAGCAGCTTAGGGGACAGGCTCCCAGATACGCAGTATTTT. Its protein product is CASSLGDRLPDTQYF.